This T cell receptor beta chain was captured by sequencing in a study of shared clonotypes between healthy human individuals. As for the study in general: The donors, a couple of women and a few men, were aged 18 to 49. Study-wide findings and caveats: Non-shared clonotypes showed lower generation probabilities than clonotypes common to all four donors.

V lost 4 bases and J 5 bases, leaving 20 bases between the germline ends. The CDR3 has 17 residues. From germline, CDR1 is LGHNA and CDR2 YNFKEQ. For this clone: Antigen: not known.

The table came from immunoSEQ multiplex PCR; TCRdb's copy has only in-frame clones and leaves some out. The sample lists roughly 500,000 clones, approximately 95% occurring once. The specimen was naive CD4+ T cells sorted from blood. The subset here: CD45RA+ positively selected. The clonotype originates from a woman in her twenties or thirties in good health. This sequence joins TRBV4-2 and TRBJ2-2; D is perhaps TRBD2 (7 bases). The CDR3 nucleotides read TGTGCCAGCAGCCCTGGACTAGTAGGGGACATAACCGGGGAGCTGTTTTTT. This gives the protein CASSPGLVGDITGELFF.